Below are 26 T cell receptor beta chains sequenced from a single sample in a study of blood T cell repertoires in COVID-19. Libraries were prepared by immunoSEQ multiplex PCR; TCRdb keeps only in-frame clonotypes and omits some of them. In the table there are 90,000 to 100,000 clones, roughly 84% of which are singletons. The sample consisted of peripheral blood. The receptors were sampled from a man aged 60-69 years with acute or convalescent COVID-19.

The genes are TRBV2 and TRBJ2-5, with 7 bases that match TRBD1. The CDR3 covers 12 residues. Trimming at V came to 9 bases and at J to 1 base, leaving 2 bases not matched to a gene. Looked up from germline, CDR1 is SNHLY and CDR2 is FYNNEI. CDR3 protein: CARGTVQETQYF. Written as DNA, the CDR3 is TGTGCCAGGGGGACAGTCCAAGAGACCCAGTACTTC.

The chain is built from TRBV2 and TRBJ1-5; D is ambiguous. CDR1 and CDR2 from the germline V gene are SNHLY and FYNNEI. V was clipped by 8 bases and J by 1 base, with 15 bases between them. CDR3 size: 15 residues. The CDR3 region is CASRTESGSNQPQHF. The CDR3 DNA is TGTGCCAGCCGAACGGAGTCCGGGAGCAATCAGCCCCAGCATTTT.

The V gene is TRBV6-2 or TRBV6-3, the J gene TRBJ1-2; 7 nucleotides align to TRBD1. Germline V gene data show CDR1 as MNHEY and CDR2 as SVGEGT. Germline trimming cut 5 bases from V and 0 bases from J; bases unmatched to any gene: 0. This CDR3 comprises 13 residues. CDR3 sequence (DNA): TGTGCCAGCAGTGGGACAGCTAACTATGGCTACACCTTC. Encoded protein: CASSGTANYGYTF.

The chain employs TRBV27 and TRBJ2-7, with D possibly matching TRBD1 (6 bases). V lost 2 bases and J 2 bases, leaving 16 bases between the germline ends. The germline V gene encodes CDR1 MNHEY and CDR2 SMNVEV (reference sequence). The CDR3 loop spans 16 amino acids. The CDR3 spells CASSLNGGLQAYEQYF. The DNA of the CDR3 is TGTGCCAGCAGTTTAAATGGGGGCTTGCAAGCCTACGAGCAGTACTTC.

CDR3 coding DNA: TGTGCCAGCAGCGTAGGACACGGGGCAACTAATGAAAAACTGTTTTTT. Translating gives CASSVGHGATNEKLFF. The chain employs TRBV9 and TRBJ1-4; D is undetermined. CDR1 is SGDLS and CDR2 is YYNGEE in the germline V gene. V was shortened by 0 bases and J by 0 bases, with 9 bases between the two germline ends. The CDR3 is made up of 16 amino acids.

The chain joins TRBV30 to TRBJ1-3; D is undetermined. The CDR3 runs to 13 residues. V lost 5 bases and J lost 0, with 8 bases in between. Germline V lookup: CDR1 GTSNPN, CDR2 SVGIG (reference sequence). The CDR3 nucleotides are TGTGCCTGGGGAAGAGCCTCTGGAAACACCATATATTTT. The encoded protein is CAWGRASGNTIYF.

CDR3 loop: CASSPATGNNEQFF. For the CDR3, the DNA is TGTGCCAGCTCACCAGCGACAGGGAACAATGAGCAGTTCTTC. V gene TRBV18 combines with J gene TRBJ2-1, with TRBD1 matching over 7 bases. Germline assignment: CDR1 KGHSH and CDR2 LQKENI. The CDR3 loop spans 14 amino acids. V shed 2 bases, J shed 5 bases, and the junction held 3 bases outside the gene matches.

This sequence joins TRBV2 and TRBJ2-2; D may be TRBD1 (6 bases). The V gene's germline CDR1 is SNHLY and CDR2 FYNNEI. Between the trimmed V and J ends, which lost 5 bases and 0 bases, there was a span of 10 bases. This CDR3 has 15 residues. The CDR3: CASSWDNPNTGELFF. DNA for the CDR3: TGTGCCAGCAGTTGGGACAACCCGAACACCGGGGAGCTGTTTTTT. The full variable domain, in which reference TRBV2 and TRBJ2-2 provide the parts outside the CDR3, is EPEVTQTPSHQVTQMGQEVILRCVPISNHLYFYWYRQILGQKVEFLVSFYNNEISEKSEIFDDQFSVERPDGSNFTLKIRSTKLEDSAMYFCASSWDNPNTGELFFGEGSRLTVL.

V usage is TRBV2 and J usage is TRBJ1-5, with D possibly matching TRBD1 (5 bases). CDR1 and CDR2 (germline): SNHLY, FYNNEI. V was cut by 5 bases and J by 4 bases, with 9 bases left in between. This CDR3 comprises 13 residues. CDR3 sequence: CASSQGINQPQHF. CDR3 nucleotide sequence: TGTGCCAGCAGTCAGGGAATTAATCAGCCCCAGCATTTT.

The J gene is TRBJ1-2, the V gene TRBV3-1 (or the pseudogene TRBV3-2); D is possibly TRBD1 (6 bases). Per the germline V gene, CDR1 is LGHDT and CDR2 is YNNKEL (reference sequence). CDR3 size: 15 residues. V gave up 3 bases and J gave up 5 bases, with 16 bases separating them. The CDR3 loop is CASSHPSGGRYGYTF. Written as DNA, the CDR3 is TGTGCCAGCAGCCATCCCTCGGGGGGCAGGTATGGCTACACCTTC.

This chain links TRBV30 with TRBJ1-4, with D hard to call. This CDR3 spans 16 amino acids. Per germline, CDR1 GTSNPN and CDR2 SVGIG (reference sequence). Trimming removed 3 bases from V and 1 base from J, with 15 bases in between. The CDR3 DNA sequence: TGTGCCTGGAGCCGGGTAAAAGGTGGAACTAATGAAAAACTGTTTTTT. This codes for CAWSRVKGGTNEKLFF.

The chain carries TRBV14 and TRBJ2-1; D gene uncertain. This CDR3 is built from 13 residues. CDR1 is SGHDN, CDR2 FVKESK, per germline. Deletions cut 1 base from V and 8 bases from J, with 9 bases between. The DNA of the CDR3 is TGTGCCAGCAGCCAAGTAGATTCCCATGAGCAGTTCTTC. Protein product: CASSQVDSHEQFF. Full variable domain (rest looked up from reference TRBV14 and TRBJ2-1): EAGVTQFPSHSVIEKGQTVTLRCDPISGHDNLYWYRRVMGKEIKFLLHFVKESKQDESGMPNNRFLAERTGGTYSTLKVQPAELEDSGVYFCASSQVDSHEQFFGPGTRLTVL.

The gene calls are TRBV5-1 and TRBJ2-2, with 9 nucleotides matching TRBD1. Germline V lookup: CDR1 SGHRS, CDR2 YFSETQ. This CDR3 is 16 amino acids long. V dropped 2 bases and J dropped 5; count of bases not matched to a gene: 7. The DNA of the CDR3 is TGCGCCAGCAGCTTAAATCCCGGACAGGGGACCGGGGAGCTGTTTTTT. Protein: CASSLNPGQGTGELFF. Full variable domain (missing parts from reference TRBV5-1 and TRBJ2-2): KAGVTQTPRYLIKTRGQQVTLSCSPISGHRSVSWYQQTPGQGLQFLFEYFSETQRNKGNFPGRFSGRQFSNSRSEMNVSTLELGDSALYLCASSLNPGQGTGELFFGEGSRLTVL.

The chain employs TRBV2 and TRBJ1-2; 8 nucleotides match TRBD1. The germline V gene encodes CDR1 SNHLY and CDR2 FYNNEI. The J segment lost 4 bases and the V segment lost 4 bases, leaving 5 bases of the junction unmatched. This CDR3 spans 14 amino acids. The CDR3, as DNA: TGTGCCAGCAGTGTACAGGGGGTTCCCTATGGCTACACCTTC. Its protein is CASSVQGVPYGYTF. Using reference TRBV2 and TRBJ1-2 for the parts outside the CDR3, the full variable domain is EPEVTQTPSHQVTQMGQEVILRCVPISNHLYFYWYRQILGQKVEFLVSFYNNEISEKSEIFDDQFSVERPDGSNFTLKIRSTKLEDSAMYFCASSVQGVPYGYTFGSGTRLTVV.

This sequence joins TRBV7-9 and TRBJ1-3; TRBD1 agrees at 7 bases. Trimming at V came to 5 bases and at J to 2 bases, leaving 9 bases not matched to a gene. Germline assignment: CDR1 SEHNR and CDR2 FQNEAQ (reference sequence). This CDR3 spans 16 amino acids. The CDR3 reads CASSVDRATTGNTIYF. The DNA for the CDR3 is TGTGCCAGCAGCGTAGACAGGGCCACTACTGGAAACACCATATATTTT.

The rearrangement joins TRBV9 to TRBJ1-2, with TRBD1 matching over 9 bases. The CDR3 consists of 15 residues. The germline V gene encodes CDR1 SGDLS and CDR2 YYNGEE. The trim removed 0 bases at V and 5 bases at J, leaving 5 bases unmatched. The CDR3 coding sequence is TGTGCCAGCAGCGTAGAGGGGACAGGGATTTATGGCTACACCTTC. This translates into CASSVEGTGIYGYTF.

CDR3 sequence reads: CASSGLTGRGPQETQYF. As DNA, the CDR3 is TGTGCCAGCAGCGGCCTCACCGGGAGGGGGCCCCAAGAGACCCAGTACTTC. The chain combines TRBV9 with TRBJ2-5, with D maybe TRBD2 (8 bases). This CDR3 contains 17 residues. The V and J ends lost 3 bases and 1 base respectively, with 19 bases between them. Germline V lookup: CDR1 SGDLS, CDR2 YYNGEE.

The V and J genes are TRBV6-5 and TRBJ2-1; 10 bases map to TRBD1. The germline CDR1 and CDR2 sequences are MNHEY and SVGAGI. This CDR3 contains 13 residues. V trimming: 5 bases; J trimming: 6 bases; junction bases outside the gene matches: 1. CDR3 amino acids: CASSRQGANEQFF. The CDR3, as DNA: TGTGCCAGCAGTCGACAGGGGGCCAATGAGCAGTTCTTC.

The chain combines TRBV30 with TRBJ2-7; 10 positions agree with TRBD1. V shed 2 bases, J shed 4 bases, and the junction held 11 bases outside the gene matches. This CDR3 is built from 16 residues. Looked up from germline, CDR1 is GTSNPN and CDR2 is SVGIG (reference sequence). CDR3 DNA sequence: TGTGCCTGGAGTTCCCCTCGCCGGGACAGGGGTTACGAGCAGTACTTC. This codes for CAWSSPRRDRGYEQYF.

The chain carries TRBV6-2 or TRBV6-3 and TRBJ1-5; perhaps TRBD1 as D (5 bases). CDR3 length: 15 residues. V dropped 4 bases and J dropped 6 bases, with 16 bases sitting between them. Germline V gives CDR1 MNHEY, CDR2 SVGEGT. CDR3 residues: CASSWFGVGGQPQHF. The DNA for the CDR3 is TGTGCCAGCAGTTGGTTTGGCGTGGGGGGTCAGCCCCAGCATTTT.

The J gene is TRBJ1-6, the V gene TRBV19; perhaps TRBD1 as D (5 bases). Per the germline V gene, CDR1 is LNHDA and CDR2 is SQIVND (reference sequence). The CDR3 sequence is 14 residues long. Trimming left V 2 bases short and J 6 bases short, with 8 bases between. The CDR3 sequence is CASSIKGINSPLHF. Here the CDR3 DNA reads TGTGCCAGTAGTATAAAGGGGATTAATTCACCCCTCCACTTT.

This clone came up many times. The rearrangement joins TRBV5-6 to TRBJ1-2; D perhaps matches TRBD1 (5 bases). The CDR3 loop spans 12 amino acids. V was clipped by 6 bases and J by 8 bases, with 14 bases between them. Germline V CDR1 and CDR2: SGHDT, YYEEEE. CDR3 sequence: CASNPLGGGYTF. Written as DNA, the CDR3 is TGTGCCAGCAACCCGTTGGGGGGAGGCTACACCTTC.

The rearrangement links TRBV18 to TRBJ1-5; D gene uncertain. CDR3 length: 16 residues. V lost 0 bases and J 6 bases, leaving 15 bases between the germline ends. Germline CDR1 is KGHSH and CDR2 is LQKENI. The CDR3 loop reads CASSPPTDPRSQPQHF. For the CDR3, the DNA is TGTGCCAGCTCACCACCGACCGACCCAAGGAGTCAGCCCCAGCATTTT.

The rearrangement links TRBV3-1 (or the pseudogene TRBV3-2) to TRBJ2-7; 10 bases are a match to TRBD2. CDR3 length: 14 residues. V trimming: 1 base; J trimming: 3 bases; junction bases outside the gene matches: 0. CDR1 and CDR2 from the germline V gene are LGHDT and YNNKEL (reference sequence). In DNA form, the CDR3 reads TGTGCCAGCAGCCAAGTAGCGGGGGGCTACGAGCAGTACTTC. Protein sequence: CASSQVAGGYEQYF.

The CDR3 is CASSAGSVLETQYF. In DNA form, the CDR3 reads TGTGCCAGCAGCGCGGGGTCTGTCCTAGAGACCCAGTACTTC. The chain couples TRBV9 to TRBJ2-5; D possibly corresponds to TRBD2 (5 bases). There are 14 residues in the CDR3. CDR1 and CDR2 (germline): SGDLS, YYNGEE. With 3 bases removed from V and 4 bases from J, the gap between germline ends came to 13 bases.

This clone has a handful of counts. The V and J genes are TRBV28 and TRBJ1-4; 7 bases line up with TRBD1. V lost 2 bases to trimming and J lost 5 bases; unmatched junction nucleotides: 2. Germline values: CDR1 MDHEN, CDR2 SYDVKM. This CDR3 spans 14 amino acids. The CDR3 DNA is TGTGCCAGCAGTTTACAACAGGGGAATGAAAAACTGTTTTTT. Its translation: CASSLQQGNEKLFF.